This passage covers 23 T cell receptor beta chains from one sample sequenced in a study of regulatory T cells in long-lasting Graves disease. The time point is: newly diagnosed GD, antithyroid drugs for less than 3 months. Preparation of the TCR library used RNA extracted from PBMCs. Libraries of TCR beta came from iRepertoire HTBI primers plus Arm-PCR of CDR3 regions. Using its own MiXCR run on the multiplex PCR reads, TCRdb lists one record per CDR3 protein. Among about 320,000 distinct CDR3 sequences, approximately 20% were seen once, and the ten largest hold around 36%. The material was peripheral blood mononuclear cells (PBMCs), obtained at new diagnosis, from a patient treated with antithyroid drugs. The receptors shown here come from a female donor with Graves disease.

The chain combines TRBV19 with TRBJ1-1; weak D call: TRBD1 (5 bases). Germline V lookup: CDR1 LNHDA, CDR2 SQIVND (reference sequence). The CDR3 runs to 17 residues. V was pared by 8 bases and J by 4 bases, with 26 bases between. CDR3 nucleotides: TGTGCCAGTGGGGCGCGGACACCGTGGGGAGGGGCCACTGAAGCTTTCTTT. This encodes CASGARTPWGGATEAFF. Complete variable domain (other parts from reference TRBV19 and TRBJ1-1): DGGITQSPKYLFRKEGQNVTLSCEQNLNHDAMYWYRQDPGQGLRLIYYSQIVNDFQKGDIAEGYSVSREKKESFPLTVTSAQKNPTAFYLCASGARTPWGGATEAFFGQGTRLTVV.

This clonotype occurred many times. The chain couples TRBV7-3 to TRBJ2-1; 10 bases are a match to TRBD2. V lost 5 bases and J lost 2; bases outside the gene matches: 3. In germline, CDR1 is SGHTA, CDR2 FQGTGA. The CDR3 is 15 residues long. CDR3 protein: CASSLLAGTYNEQFF. Written as DNA, the CDR3 is TGTGCCAGCAGCCTACTAGCGGGGACCTACAATGAGCAGTTCTTC.

This clonotype has a count of ten or more. The V call is TRBV2, the J call TRBJ2-3, with 12 bases lining up with TRBD2. The CDR3 sequence is 15 residues long. Germline trimming cut 7 bases from V and 1 base from J; bases unmatched to any gene: 3. From germline, CDR1 is SNHLY and CDR2 FYNNEI. The CDR3 DNA reads as TGTGCCAGCAAGCGGACTAGCGGGGGCACAGATACGCAGTATTTT. This codes for CASKRTSGGTDTQYF. Using reference TRBV2 and TRBJ2-3 for the parts outside the CDR3, the full variable domain is EPEVTQTPSHQVTQMGQEVILRCVPISNHLYFYWYRQILGQKVEFLVSFYNNEISEKSEIFDDQFSVERPDGSNFTLKIRSTKLEDSAMYFCASKRTSGGTDTQYFGPGTRLTVL.

There are a few counts of this clonotype. V and J are TRBV19 and TRBJ1-2; tentative D call: TRBD1 (6 bases). The CDR3 covers 14 residues. From germline, CDR1 is LNHDA and CDR2 SQIVND (reference sequence). V lost 3 bases and J lost 8, with 16 bases in between. The CDR3 loop is CASSIEVQGQGYTF. In DNA, the CDR3 is TGTGCCAGTAGTATCGAGGTACAGGGTCAGGGCTACACCTTC.

This clonotype came up many times. The gene calls are TRBV6-5 and TRBJ1-2, with D possibly TRBD1 on 6 matching bases. From germline, CDR1 is MNHEY and CDR2 SVGAGI. This CDR3 has 14 residues. Trimming stripped 2 bases from V and 5 bases from J, with 12 bases between. CDR3 sequence (DNA): TGTGCCAGCAGTTACCAGGGGATAGGTTATGGCTACACCTTC. Its translation: CASSYQGIGYGYTF.

The rearrangement joins TRBV9 to TRBJ2-1; maybe TRBD2 (6 bases). The V and J ends lost 4 bases and 9 bases respectively, with 20 bases between them. In germline, CDR1 is SGDLS, CDR2 YYNGEE. The CDR3 runs 15 residues. This chain's CDR3 is CASSQGSSGLGEQFF. As DNA, the CDR3 is TGTGCCAGCAGCCAAGGGTCGAGCGGGTTGGGTGAGCAGTTCTTC.

This clonotype was picked up many times. The V and J genes are TRBV20-1 and TRBJ1-5; D might be TRBD1 (5 bases). Germline CDR1 is DFQATT and CDR2 is SNEGSKA (reference sequence). Trimming took 4 bases from V and 2 from J, leaving 18 bases between them. CDR3 size: 16 residues. The CDR3 DNA is TGCAGTGCTATACCTCGGGGGTTCTTTCGCAATCAGCCCCAGCATTTT. The encoded protein is CSAIPRGFFRNQPQHF.

This chain links TRBV5-8 with TRBJ2-3; a possible D gene is TRBD1 (6 bases). V gave up 3 bases and J gave up 0 bases, with 14 bases separating them. CDR1 is SGHTS, CDR2 YDEGEE, per germline. The CDR3 covers 16 residues. Here the CDR3 DNA reads TGTGCCAGCAGCTGGACCGGACAGCTCAGCACAGATACGCAGTATTTT. Its translation is CASSWTGQLSTDTQYF.

As to this clonotype: A read error is possible here, since a much larger clone lies one base away. The chain joins TRBV18 to TRBJ1-4; the D is unclear. CDR1 is KGHSH and CDR2 is LQKENI in the germline V gene. The length of the CDR3 is 12 residues. CDR3 sequence reads: CASHSPPGGLIF. CDR3 nucleotide sequence: TGTGCCAGCCACTCACCACCAGGTGGACTGATTTTT.

The chain links TRBV20-1 to TRBJ2-7, with D uncertain. The germline CDR1 and CDR2 sequences are DFQATT and SNEGSKA (reference sequence). This CDR3 has 14 amino acids. Trimming shortened V by 0 bases and J by 2 bases, and 11 bases separated the two germline ends. This chain's CDR3 is CSARDRMTAYEQYF. The CDR3 nucleotides are TGCAGTGCTAGAGACCGAATGACGGCCTACGAGCAGTACTTC.

Note on this clonotype: It is likely a read error, because the conserved phenylalanine at the end of the CDR3 is missing. This rearrangement joins TRBV5-1 to TRBJ2-2; D not certain. The CDR3 loop spans 16 amino acids. Germline-derived CDR1 and CDR2 are SGHRS and YFSETQ. Here the CDR3 DNA reads TGCGCCAGCAGCTTGGGTGGCAGCTCGATGGCCGGCGAGCTGTTTTCT. This encodes CASSLGGSSMAGELFS.

This sequence joins TRBV5-5 and TRBJ1-4; no clear D gene. Trimming stripped 3 bases from V and 6 bases from J, with 18 bases between. CDR1 and CDR2 from the germline V gene are SGHKS and YYEKEE (reference sequence). The CDR3 contains 16 residues. The CDR3 loop reads CASSSSLGTGDEKLFF. As DNA, the CDR3 is TGTGCCAGCAGCTCCTCGCTAGGTACCGGGGATGAAAAACTGTTTTTT.

This clonotype appeared many times. V and J are TRBV7-8 and TRBJ2-3; either TRBD1 or TRBD2 may fit D (5 bases each). The germline V gene encodes CDR1 SGHVS and CDR2 FQNEAQ. The CDR3 length is 17 residues. V was shortened by 2 bases and J by 5 bases, with 20 bases between the two germline ends. The CDR3 region is CASSLSLGESAEDTQYF. The CDR3 DNA reads TGTGCCAGCAGCTTATCTCTGGGGGAGTCCGCCGAAGATACGCAGTATTTT.

This clonotype was picked up many times. The chain carries TRBV9 and TRBJ1-5; 7 positions agree with TRBD1. The CDR3 spans 15 residues. Germline V gives CDR1 SGDLS, CDR2 YYNGEE. V shed 4 bases and J 9 bases; nucleotides not matched to a gene: 13. CDR3 sequence (DNA): TGTGCCAGCAGCTATCGGGGGACAGCAGATGGGCCCCAGCATTTT. This gives the protein CASSYRGTADGPQHF. The full variable domain, completed using reference TRBV9 and TRBJ1-5, is DSGVTQTPKHLITATGQRVTLRCSPRSGDLSVYWYQQSLDQGLQFLIQYYNGEERAKGNILERFSAQQFPDLHSELNLSSLELGDSALYFCASSYRGTADGPQHFGDGTRLSIL.

The chain has TRBV7-8 and TRBJ1-2; the D is unclear. The CDR3 contains 16 residues. The ends were cut back, 3 bases at V and 0 bases at J, with 14 bases in the middle. The germline gives CDR1 SGHVS, CDR2 FQNEAQ. This chain's CDR3 is CASSFLAQQANYGYTF. In DNA, the CDR3 is TGTGCCAGCAGCTTCCTAGCCCAGCAAGCTAACTATGGCTACACCTTC.

This clonotype was observed a handful of times. CDR3 in DNA: TGTGCCAGCAGCTTAGACGCCGGGACTAGAACCAGGGAGCTGTTTTTT. Translated: CASSLDAGTRTRELFF. The V and J genes are TRBV7-9 and TRBJ2-2; TRBD2 matches 8 bases. Germline V gives CDR1 SEHNR, CDR2 FQNEAQ (reference sequence). Trimming at V came to 1 base and at J to 9 bases, leaving 10 bases not matched to a gene. The CDR3 runs to 16 residues.

The table lists this clonotype with many counts. The chain links TRBV2 to TRBJ2-3; the match to TRBD2 covers 16 bases. The CDR3 has 17 amino acids. Germline CDR1 is SNHLY and CDR2 is FYNNEI. The J segment lost 6 bases and the V segment lost 2 bases, leaving 5 bases of the junction unmatched. CDR3 loop: CASSEPPGLAGGDTQYF. The CDR3 DNA reads TGTGCCAGCAGTGAACCCCCGGGACTAGCGGGAGGGGATACGCAGTATTTT.

The chain joins TRBV30 to TRBJ2-5, with D possibly being TRBD1 (6 bases). The V gene's germline CDR1 is GTSNPN and CDR2 SVGIG (reference sequence). The V gene lost 3 bases and the J gene lost 5 bases, with 16 bases spanning the gap. The CDR3 sequence is 14 residues long. This chain's CDR3 is CAWSHDRMGETQYF. Written as DNA, the CDR3 is TGTGCCTGGAGCCACGACAGGATGGGGGAGACCCAGTACTTC.

The chain uses TRBV30 and TRBJ1-5; 9 nucleotides line up with TRBD1. Germline V gene lookup returns CDR1 GTSNPN and CDR2 SVGIG (reference sequence). The length of the CDR3 is 14 residues. After removal of 2 bases from V and 5 bases from J, the junction contained 4 bases not matched to a gene. CDR3: CAWSIGQGHQPQHF. CDR3 nucleotides: TGTGCCTGGAGTATAGGACAGGGGCATCAGCCCCAGCATTTT.

The chain recombines TRBV7-9 with TRBJ1-6, with D hard to call. From germline, CDR1 is SEHNR and CDR2 FQNEAQ (reference sequence). This CDR3 region has 15 residues. The V end lost 5 bases, the J end lost 5 bases, and 13 bases lay between the germline ends. The CDR3 loop is CASSPVAGHNSPLHF. The CDR3 DNA sequence: TGTGCCAGCAGCCCCGTAGCCGGTCATAATTCACCCCTCCACTTT. The full variable domain, rest sourced from reference TRBV7-9 and TRBJ1-6, is DTGVSQNPRHKITKRGQNVTFRCDPISEHNRLYWYRQTLGQGPEFLTYFQNEAQLEKSRLLSDRFSAERPKGSFSTLEIQRTEQGDSAMYLCASSPVAGHNSPLHFGNGTRLTVT.

At least ten counts were recorded for this clonotype. The chain has TRBV5-1 and TRBJ1-1; no definite D call. Per germline, CDR1 SGHRS and CDR2 YFSETQ. V was clipped by 4 bases and J by 9 bases, with 22 bases between them. This CDR3 region has 15 residues. The CDR3 spells CASSPEPSSRTQAFF. As DNA, the CDR3 is TGCGCCAGCAGCCCCGAACCAAGCTCACGGACTCAAGCTTTCTTT. The entire variable domain, with the rest obtained from reference TRBV5-1 and TRBJ1-1, is as follows: KAGVTQTPRYLIKTRGQQVTLSCSPISGHRSVSWYQQTPGQGLQFLFEYFSETQRNKGNFPGRFSGRQFSNSRSEMNVSTLELGDSALYLCASSPEPSSRTQAFFGQGTRLTVV.

This clonotype came up a few times. This chain joins TRBV5-5 and TRBJ2-3, with TRBD2 matching over 8 bases. V dropped 0 bases and J dropped 2; count of bases not matched to a gene: 5. CDR3 size: 16 residues. The germline V gene encodes CDR1 SGHKS and CDR2 YYEKEE (reference sequence). CDR3 loop: CASSLAGGGTTDTQYF. DNA for the CDR3: TGTGCCAGCAGCTTGGCCGGGGGGGGAACCACAGATACGCAGTATTTT.

This clonotype appeared many times. The chain couples TRBV6-5 to TRBJ1-4; D gene unclear. Trimming took off 0 bases at V and 8 bases at J, with 4 bases between the two ends. The CDR3 runs to 12 residues. Per germline, CDR1 MNHEY and CDR2 SVGAGI. The CDR3 region is CASSYSYEKLFF. The CDR3 DNA sequence: TGTGCCAGCAGTTACTCCTACGAAAAACTGTTTTTT.